This TCR beta chain was recorded in a study of T cell repertoires in cytomegalovirus infection. Whole-study results and caveats: CMV carriers having the relevant HLA were flagged by cumulative public TCR beta family frequency.

Regarding this clonotype: Its antigen is unknown.

Trimming left V 2 bases short and J 0 bases short, with 7 bases between. CDR1 is MGHRA, CDR2 YSYEKL, per germline. This CDR3 is 15 amino acids long. TCRdb itself ran the reads through MiXCR, one entry per CDR3 protein. The table has hundreds of thousands of distinct CDR3 sequences, 30% to 40% seen once. Material for sequencing was PBMCs. The rearrangement uses TRBV4-1 and TRBJ2-2, with D perhaps matching TRBD2 (6 bases). The TCR sequence derives from a human donor in good health (CMV status not recorded). Some clones in this sample may be carry-over from other donors' samples. The CDR3 DNA reads TGCGCCAGCAGCCAATTAGCGGCGAACACCGGGGAGCTGTTTTTT. Translating it yields CASSQLAANTGELFF.